The sequence of this T cell receptor beta chain was determined in a study of blood T cell repertoires in COVID-19. Study details: Sites in the United States, Italy and Spain provided acute and convalescent COVID-19 samples.

Germline loops: CDR1 LGHNA, CDR2 YSLEER. CDR3 length: 18 amino acids. With 1 base clipped from V and 0 bases from J, the junction kept 6 bases outside the gene matches. Sequencing was performed with immunoSEQ multiplex PCR; in TCRdb, only in-frame clones are kept and a portion is missing. The sample holds roughly 99,000 clones, 80% to 90% seen once. The rearrangement uses TRBV4-3 and TRBJ1-4; 9 nucleotides align to TRBD1. Sequenced input: peripheral blood. The receptor's source is a man aged 50 to 59 with COVID-19, enrolled during active disease. CDR3 amino acids: CASSQATRTGATNEKLFF. CDR3 nucleotides: TGCGCCAGCAGCCAAGCAACCCGGACAGGGGCAACTAATGAAAAACTGTTTTTT.